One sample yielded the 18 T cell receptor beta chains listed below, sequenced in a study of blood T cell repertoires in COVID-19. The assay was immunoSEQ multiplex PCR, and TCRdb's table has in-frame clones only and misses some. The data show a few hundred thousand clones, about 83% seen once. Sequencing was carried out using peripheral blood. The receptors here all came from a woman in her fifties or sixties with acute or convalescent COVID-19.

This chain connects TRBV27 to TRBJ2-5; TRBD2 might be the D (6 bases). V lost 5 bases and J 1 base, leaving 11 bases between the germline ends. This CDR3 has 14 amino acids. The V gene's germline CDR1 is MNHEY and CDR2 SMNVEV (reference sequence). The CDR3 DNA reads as TGTGCCAGCAGTATAGCGGCTCCCCAAGAGACCCAGTACTTC. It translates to CASSIAAPQETQYF.

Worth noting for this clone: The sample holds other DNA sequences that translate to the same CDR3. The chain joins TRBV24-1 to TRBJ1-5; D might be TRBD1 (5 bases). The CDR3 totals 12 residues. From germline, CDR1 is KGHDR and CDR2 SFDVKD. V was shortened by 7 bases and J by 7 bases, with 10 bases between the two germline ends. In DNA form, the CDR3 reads TGTGCCACCAGCGATGGGGGGCAGCCCCAGCATTTT. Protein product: CATSDGGQPQHF.

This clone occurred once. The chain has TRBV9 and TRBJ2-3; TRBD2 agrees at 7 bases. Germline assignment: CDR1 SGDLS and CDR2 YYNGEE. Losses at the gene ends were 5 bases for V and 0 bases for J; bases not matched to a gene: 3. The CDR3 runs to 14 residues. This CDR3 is CASSGRGSTDTQYF. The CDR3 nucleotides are TGTGCCAGCAGTGGGCGGGGGAGCACAGATACGCAGTATTTT. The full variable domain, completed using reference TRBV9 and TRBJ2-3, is DSGVTQTPKHLITATGQRVTLRCSPRSGDLSVYWYQQSLDQGLQFLIQYYNGEERAKGNILERFSAQQFPDLHSELNLSSLELGDSALYFCASSGRGSTDTQYFGPGTRLTVL.

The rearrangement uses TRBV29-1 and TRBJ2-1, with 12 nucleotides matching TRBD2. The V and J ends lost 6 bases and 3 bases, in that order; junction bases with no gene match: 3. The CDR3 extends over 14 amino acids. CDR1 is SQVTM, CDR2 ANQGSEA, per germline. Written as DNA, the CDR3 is TGCAGCGTCGGACTAGCGGGATACTACAATGAGCAGTTCTTC. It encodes CSVGLAGYYNEQFF.

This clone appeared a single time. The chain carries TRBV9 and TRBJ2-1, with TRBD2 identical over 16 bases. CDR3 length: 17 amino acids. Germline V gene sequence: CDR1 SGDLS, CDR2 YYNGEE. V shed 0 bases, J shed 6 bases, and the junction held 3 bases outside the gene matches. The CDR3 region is CASSVVGLAGGTNEQFF. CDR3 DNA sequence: TGTGCCAGCAGCGTAGTGGGACTAGCGGGAGGGACCAATGAGCAGTTCTTC.

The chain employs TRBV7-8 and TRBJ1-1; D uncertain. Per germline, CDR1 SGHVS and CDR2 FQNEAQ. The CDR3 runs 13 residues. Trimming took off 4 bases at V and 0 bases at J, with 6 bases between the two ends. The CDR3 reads CASSSGMNTEAFF. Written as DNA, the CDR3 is TGTGCCAGCAGCTCAGGTATGAACACTGAAGCTTTCTTT.

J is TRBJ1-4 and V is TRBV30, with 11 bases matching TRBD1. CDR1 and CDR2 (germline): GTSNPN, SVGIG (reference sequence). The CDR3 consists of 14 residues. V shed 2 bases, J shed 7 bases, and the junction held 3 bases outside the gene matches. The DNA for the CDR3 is TGTGCCTGGAGTACGGGACAGGGGGTTGAAAAACTGTTTTTT. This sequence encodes CAWSTGQGVEKLFF.

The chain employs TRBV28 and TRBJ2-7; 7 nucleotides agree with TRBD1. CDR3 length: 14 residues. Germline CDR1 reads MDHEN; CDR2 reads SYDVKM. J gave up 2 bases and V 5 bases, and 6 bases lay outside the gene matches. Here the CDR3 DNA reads TGTGCCAGCAGTACGACAGGGTTCACCTACGAGCAGTACTTC. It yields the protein CASSTTGFTYEQYF.

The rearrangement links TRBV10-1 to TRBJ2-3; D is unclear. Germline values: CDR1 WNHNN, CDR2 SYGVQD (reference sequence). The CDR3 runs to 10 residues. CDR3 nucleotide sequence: TGCGCTCGATACTCAGATACGCAGTATTTT. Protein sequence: CARYSDTQYF.

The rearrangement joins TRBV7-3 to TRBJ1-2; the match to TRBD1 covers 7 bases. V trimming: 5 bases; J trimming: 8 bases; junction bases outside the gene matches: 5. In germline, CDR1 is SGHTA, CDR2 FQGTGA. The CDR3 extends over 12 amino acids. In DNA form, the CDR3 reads TGTGCCAGCAGCCCTGGGACAGTCGGCTACACCTTC. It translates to CASSPGTVGYTF.

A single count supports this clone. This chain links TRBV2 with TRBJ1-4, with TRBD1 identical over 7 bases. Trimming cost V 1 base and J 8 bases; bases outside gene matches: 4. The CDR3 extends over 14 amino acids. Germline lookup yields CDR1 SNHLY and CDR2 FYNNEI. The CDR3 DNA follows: TGTGCCAGCAGTGAAGATAGGGGACAGGAAAAACTGTTTTTT. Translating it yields CASSEDRGQEKLFF.

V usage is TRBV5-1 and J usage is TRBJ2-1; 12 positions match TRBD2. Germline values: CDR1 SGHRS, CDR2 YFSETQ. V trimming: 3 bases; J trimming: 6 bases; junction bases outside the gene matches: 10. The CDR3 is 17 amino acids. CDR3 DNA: TGCGCCAGCAGCTGGTGGACTAGCGGGGAGGGAAGCAATGAGCAGTTCTTC. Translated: CASSWWTSGEGSNEQFF.

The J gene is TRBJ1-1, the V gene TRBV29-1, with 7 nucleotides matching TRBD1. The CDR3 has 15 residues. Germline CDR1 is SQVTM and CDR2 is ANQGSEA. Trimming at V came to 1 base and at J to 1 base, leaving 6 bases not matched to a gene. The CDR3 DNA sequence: TGCAGCGTTGAAGGGAGGGGGCGAGGGAACACTGAAGCTTTCTTT. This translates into CSVEGRGRGNTEAFF.

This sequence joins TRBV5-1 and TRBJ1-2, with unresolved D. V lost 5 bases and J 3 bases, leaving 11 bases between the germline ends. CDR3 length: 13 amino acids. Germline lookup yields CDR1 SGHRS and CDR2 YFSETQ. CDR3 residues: CASSVESDYGYTF. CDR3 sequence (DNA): TGCGCCAGCAGTGTTGAGTCGGACTATGGCTACACCTTC.

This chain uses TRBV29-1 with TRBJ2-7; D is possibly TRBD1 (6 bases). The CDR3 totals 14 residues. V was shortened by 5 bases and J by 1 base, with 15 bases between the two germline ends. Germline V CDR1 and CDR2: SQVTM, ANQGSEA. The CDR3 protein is CSVSGTGTSYEQYF. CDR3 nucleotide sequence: TGCAGCGTTTCTGGGACCGGGACATCCTACGAGCAGTACTTC.

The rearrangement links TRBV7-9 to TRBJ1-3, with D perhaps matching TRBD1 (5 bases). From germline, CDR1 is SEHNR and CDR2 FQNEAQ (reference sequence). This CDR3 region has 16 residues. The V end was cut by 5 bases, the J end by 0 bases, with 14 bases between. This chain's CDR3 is CASSPVGLSSGNTIYF. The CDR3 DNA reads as TGTGCCAGCAGCCCCGTGGGGCTGAGCTCTGGAAACACCATATATTTT.

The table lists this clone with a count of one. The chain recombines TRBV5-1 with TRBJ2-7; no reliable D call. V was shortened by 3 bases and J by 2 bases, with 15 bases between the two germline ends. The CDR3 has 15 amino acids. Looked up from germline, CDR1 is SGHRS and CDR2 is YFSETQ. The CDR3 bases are TGCGCCAGCAGCTCCAGTAGCAGCTCCACCTACGAGCAGTACTTC. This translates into CASSSSSSSTYEQYF.

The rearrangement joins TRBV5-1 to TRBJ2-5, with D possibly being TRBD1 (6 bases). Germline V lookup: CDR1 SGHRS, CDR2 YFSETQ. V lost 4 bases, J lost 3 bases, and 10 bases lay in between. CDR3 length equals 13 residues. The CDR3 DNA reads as TGCGCCAGCAGCATAACAGGGAAAGAGACCCAGTACTTC. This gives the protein CASSITGKETQYF.